The text below deals with one T cell receptor (beta chain). Trimming took off 4 bases at V and 9 bases at J, with 21 bases between the two ends. The CDR3 runs 15 residues. Germline loops: CDR1 MDHEN, CDR2 SYDVKM. This sample stems from a study of blood T cell repertoires in COVID-19. Study as a whole: Researchers got acute and convalescent COVID-19 samples from the United States, Italy and Spain. Sources were T cells, B-cell-depleted T cells, or PBMCs; the material itself was cDNA or gDNA.

Profiling relied on immunoSEQ multiplex PCR, and the TCRdb table lists in-frame clones only, not all of them. In the table there are 200,000 to 250,000 clones, 82% of which are singletons. This sequence originates from a woman older than 75 with acute or convalescent COVID-19. The material sequenced was peripheral blood. V is TRBV28 and J is TRBJ1-1; a weak D match, TRBD1 (6 bases). This CDR3 is CASSSASIGGAKAFF. The CDR3, as DNA: TGTGCCAGCAGTTCGGCGTCGATAGGGGGGGCGAAAGCTTTCTTT.